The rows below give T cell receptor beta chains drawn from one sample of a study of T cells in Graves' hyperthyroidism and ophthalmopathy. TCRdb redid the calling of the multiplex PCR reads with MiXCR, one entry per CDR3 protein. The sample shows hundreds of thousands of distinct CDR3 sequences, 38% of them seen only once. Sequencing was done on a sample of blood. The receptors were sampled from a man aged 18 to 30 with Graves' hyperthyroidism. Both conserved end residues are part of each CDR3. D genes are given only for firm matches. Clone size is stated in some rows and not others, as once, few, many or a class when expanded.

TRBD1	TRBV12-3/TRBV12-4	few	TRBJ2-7	CASSFSGTGAEYEQYF	TGTGCCAGCAGTTTCTCCGGGACAGGGGCGGAGTACGAGCAGTACTTC
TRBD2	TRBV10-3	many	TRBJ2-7	CAISETGTSRYYEQYF	TGTGCCATCAGTGAGACCGGGACTAGCAGATACTACGAGCAGTACTTC
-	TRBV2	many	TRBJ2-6	CASSVRTPGANVLTF	TGTGCCAGCAGTGTGCGGACTCCTGGGGCCAACGTCCTGACTTTC
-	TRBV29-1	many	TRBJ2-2	CSVEDPLPHAAGELFF	TGCAGCGTTGAAGATCCACTCCCTCATGCCGCCGGGGAGCTGTTTTTT
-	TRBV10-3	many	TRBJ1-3	CASRESGPNGNTIYF	TGTGCCTCTCGAGAATCAGGTCCCAATGGAAACACCATATATTTT
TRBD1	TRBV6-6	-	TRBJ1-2	CASSEQGPYGYTF	TGTGCCAGCAGTGAACAGGGGCCCTATGGCTACACCTTC
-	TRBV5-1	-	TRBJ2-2	CASSHGSGAGELFF	TGCGCCAGCAGCCATGGCTCGGGGGCCGGGGAGCTGTTTTTT
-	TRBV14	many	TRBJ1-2	CASSPHPTSLYGYTF	TGTGCCAGCAGCCCCCACCCCACCTCCCTCTATGGCTACACCTTC
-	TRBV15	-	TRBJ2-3	CATSSNSYTDTQYF	TGTGCCACCAGCAGTAACTCTTACACAGATACGCAGTATTTT
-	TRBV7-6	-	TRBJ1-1	CASSLGVTGEDTEAFF	TGTGCCAGCAGCTTAGGGGTAACGGGAGAGGACACTGAAGCTTTCTTT
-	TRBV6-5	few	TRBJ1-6	CASSYDGGGNSPLHF	TGTGCCAGCAGTTACGATGGGGGAGGGAATTCACCCCTCCACTTT
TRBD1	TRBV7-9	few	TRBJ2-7	CASSEHRGQAMMAEQYF	TGTGCCAGCAGTGAGCATCGAGGACAGGCTATGATGGCCGAGCAGTACTTC
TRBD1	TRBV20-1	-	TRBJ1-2	CSATTGDPYYGYTF	TGCAGTGCAACAACAGGGGACCCCTACTATGGCTACACCTTC
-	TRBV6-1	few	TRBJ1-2	CASSNRGEGTGYTF	TGTGCCAGCAGTAATCGGGGGGAAGGGACAGGCTACACCTTC
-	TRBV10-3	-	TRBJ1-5	CASSSRQVMGNQPQHF	TGTGCCAGCAGTTCAAGACAGGTCATGGGGAATCAGCCCCAGCATTTT
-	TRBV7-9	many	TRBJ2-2	CASSLRSTGELFF	TGTGCCAGCAGCTTGCGAAGCACCGGGGAGCTGTTTTTT
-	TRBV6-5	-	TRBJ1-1	CASSYRLRAFF	TGTGCCAGCAGTTACCGTCTTAGAGCTTTCTTT
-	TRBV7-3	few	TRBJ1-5	CASSLAATDLSNQPQHF	TGTGCCAGCAGCTTGGCCGCGACAGACCTAAGCAATCAGCCCCAGCATTTT
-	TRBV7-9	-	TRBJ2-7	CASSLVQAGLGSEQYF	TGTGCCAGCAGCTTAGTTCAAGCCGGGTTGGGAAGCGAGCAGTACTTC
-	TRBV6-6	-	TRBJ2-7	CASRDAGASSYEQYF	TGTGCCAGCAGAGACGCGGGGGCCAGCTCCTACGAGCAGTACTTC
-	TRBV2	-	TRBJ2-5	CASGRNQETQYF	TGTGCCAGCGGGAGGAACCAAGAGACCCAGTACTTC
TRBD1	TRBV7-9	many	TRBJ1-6	CASSRDSLNSPLHF	TGTGCCAGCAGCAGGGACAGCCTTAATTCACCCCTCCACTTT
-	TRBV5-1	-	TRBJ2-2	CASSKRLDTGELFF	TGCGCCAGCAGCAAGAGACTCGACACCGGGGAGCTGTTTTTT
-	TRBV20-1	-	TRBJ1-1	CSARDDRNTEAFF	TGCAGTGCTAGAGATGACAGGAACACTGAAGCTTTCTTT
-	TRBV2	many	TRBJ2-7	CASVASYEQYF	TGTGCCAGCGTCGCATCCTACGAGCAGTACTTC
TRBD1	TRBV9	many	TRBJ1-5	CASSTGTGFGQPQHF	TGTGCCAGCAGTACTGGGACAGGGTTCGGTCAGCCCCAGCATTTT
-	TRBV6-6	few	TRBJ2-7	CASSYGTLYEQYF	TGTGCCAGCAGTTACGGGACTCTTTACGAGCAGTACTTC
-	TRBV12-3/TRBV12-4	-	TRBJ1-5	CASSWRAGLQPQHF	TGTGCCAGCTCCTGGAGGGCAGGATTACAGCCCCAGCATTTT
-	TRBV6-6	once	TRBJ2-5	CASSYDQSQETQYF	TGTGCCAGCAGTTACGACCAGTCCCAAGAGACCCAGTACTTC
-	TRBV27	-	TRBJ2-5	CASSNGPAQYF	TGTGCCAGCAGCAACGGGCCGGCCCAGTACTTC
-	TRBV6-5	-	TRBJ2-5	CASSYSNPGETQYF	TGTGCCAGCAGTTACTCGAACCCAGGGGAGACCCAGTACTTC
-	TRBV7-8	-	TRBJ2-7	CASSLGDTFYEQYF	TGTGCCAGCAGCTTAGGGGACACTTTCTACGAGCAGTACTTC
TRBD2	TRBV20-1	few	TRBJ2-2	CSASDSGRAGELFF	TGCAGTGCTAGTGATAGCGGGAGGGCCGGGGAGCTGTTTTTT
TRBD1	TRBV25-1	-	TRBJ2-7	CASGHGQGKQYF	TGTGCCAGCGGTCATGGACAGGGAAAGCAGTACTTC
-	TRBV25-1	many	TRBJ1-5	CASSEPGAGQPQHF	TGTGCCAGCAGTGAACCAGGGGCCGGGCAGCCCCAGCATTTT
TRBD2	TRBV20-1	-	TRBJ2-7	CSATSGRGREQYF	TGCAGTGCAACCAGCGGGAGGGGAAGGGAGCAGTACTTC
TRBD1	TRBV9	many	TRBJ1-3	CASSVGRDRGHTIYF	TGTGCCAGCAGCGTTGGGAGGGACAGGGGACACACCATATATTTT
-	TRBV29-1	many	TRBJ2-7	CSVESPASYEQYF	TGCAGCGTTGAGAGCCCAGCCTCCTACGAGCAGTACTTC
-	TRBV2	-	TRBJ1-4	CASSGARDVAEDEKLFF	TGTGCCAGCAGCGGAGCGAGGGACGTTGCGGAGGATGAAAAACTGTTTTTT
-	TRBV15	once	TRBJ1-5	CATSRDPGGSQPQHF	TGTGCCACCAGCAGAGATCCGGGGGGAAGTCAGCCCCAGCATTTT
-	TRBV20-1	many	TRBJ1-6	CSAAYRDKNDSPLHF	TGCAGTGCTGCTTACAGGGACAAGAACGATTCACCCCTCCACTTT
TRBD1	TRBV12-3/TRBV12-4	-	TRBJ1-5	CASSTRDRFFSNQPQHF	TGTGCCAGCAGTACCCGGGACAGATTTTTTAGCAATCAGCCCCAGCATTTT
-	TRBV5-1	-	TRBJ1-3	CASSLWGNTIYF	TGCGCCAGCAGCTTGTGGGGTAACACCATATATTTT
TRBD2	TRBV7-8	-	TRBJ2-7	CASSSRLAGGGREQYF	TGTGCCAGCAGCTCTCGACTAGCGGGAGGAGGGCGCGAGCAGTACTTC
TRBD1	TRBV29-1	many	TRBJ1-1	CSVESDLTGENTEAFF	TGCAGCGTTGAATCCGATCTGACAGGGGAGAACACTGAAGCTTTCTTT
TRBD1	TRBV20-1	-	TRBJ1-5	CSALKGANNQPQHF	TGCAGTGCTCTTAAGGGGGCCAACAATCAGCCCCAGCATTTT
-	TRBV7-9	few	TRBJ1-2	CASTTGAGQTNYGYTF	TGTGCCAGCACCACTGGAGCCGGACAGACCAACTATGGCTACACCTTC
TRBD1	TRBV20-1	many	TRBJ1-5	CSVGQNNQPQHF	TGCAGTGTGGGACAGAATAATCAGCCCCAGCATTTT
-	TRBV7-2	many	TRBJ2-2	CASSARPNTGELFF	TGTGCCAGCAGCGCCAGACCTAACACCGGGGAGCTGTTTTTT
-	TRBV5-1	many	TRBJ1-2	CASSLETPNYGYTF	TGCGCCAGCAGCTTGGAAACTCCTAACTATGGCTACACCTTC
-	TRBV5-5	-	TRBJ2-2	CASSSRSSNTGELFF	TGTGCCAGCAGCTCCAGGTCGTCGAACACCGGGGAGCTGTTTTTT
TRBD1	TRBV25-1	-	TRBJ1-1	CASRKTGPLNTEAFF	TGTGCCAGCAGAAAGACAGGGCCCCTGAACACTGAAGCTTTCTTT
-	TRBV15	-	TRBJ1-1	CATSRRAGDPIF	TGTGCCACCAGCAGACGAGCGGGGGACCCAATCTTT
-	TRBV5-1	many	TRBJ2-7	CASSLGLNSYEQYF	TGCGCCAGCAGCTTGGGACTAAACTCCTACGAGCAGTACTTC
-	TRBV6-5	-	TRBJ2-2	CASSPRGRYTGELFF	TGTGCCAGCAGCCCACGGGGACGGTACACCGGGGAGCTGTTTTTT